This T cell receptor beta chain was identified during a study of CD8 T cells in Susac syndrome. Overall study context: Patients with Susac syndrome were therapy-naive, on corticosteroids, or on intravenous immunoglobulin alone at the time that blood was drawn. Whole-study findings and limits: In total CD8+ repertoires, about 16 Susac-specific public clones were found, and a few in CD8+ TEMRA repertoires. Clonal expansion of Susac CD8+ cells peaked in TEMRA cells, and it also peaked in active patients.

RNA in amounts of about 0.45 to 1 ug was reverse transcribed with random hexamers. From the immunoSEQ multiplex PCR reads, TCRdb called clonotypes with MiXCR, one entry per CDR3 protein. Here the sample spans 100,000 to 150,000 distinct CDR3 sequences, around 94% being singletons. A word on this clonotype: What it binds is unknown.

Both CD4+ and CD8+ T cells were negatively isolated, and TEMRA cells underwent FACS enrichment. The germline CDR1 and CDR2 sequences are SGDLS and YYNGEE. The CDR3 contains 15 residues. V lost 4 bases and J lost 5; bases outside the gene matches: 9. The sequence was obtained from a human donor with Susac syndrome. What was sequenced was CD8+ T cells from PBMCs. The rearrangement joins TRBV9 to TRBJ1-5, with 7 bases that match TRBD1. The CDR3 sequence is CASSFTDREDQPQHF. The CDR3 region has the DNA TGTGCCAGCAGCTTCACCGACAGGGAAGATCAGCCCCAGCATTTT.